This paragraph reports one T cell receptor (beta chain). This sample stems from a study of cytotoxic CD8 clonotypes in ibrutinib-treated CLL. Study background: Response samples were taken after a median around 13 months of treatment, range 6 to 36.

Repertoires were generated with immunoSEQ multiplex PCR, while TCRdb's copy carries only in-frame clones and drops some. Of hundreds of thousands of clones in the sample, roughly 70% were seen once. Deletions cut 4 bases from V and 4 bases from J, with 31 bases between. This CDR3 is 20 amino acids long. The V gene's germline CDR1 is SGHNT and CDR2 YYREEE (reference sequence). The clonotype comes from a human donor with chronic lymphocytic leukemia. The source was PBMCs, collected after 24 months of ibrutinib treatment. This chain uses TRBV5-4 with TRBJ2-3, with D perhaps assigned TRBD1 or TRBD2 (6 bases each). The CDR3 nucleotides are TGTGCCAGCAGCCATCCCACAGAGGGGGGAGGAGTTGGTTACTCAGATACGCAGTATTTT. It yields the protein CASSHPTEGGGVGYSDTQYF.